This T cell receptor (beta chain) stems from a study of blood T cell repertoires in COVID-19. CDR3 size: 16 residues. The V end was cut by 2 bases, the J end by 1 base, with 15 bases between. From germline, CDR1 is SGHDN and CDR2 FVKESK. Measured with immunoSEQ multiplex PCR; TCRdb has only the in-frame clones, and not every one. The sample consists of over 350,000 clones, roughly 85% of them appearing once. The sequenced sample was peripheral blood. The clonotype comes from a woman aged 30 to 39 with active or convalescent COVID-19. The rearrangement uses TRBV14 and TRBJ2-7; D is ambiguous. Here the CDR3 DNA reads TGTGCCAGCAGCCAAAAAACAGTCCTCCGGTCCTACGAGCAGTACTTC. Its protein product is CASSQKTVLRSYEQYF. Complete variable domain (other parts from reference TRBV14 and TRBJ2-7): EAGVTQFPSHSVIEKGQTVTLRCDPISGHDNLYWYRRVMGKEIKFLLHFVKESKQDESGMPNNRFLAERTGGTYSTLKVQPAELEDSGVYFCASSQKTVLRSYEQYFGPGTRLTVT.